A selection of T cell receptor beta chains follows, all from one sample in a study of blood T cells in healthy people across ages. TCRdb reanalysed the 5' RACE reads using MiXCR and keeps one entry per CDR3 protein. The sample shows 650,000 to 1,000,000 distinct CDR3 sequences, roughly 35% of them seen only once. Sequencing was carried out using blood. All receptors derive from a man between 18 and 29 years old in good health. Each CDR3 is given with its conserved first and last residue. The D gene is left open where the match is weak. Expanded clones get a size class; other rows say once, few or many, or leave the size out.

v_gene	d_gene	j_gene	abundance	CDR3nt	CDR3aa
TRBV7-9	TRBD1	TRBJ1-2	many	TGTGCCAGCAGCGTGGGACAGGGCCTCTATGGCTACACCTTC	CASSVGQGLYGYTF
TRBV20-1	TRBD2	TRBJ2-1	.	TGCAGTGCTTTAAACCCGGGACTAGCAAATGAGCAGTTCTTC	CSALNPGLANEQFF
TRBV12-3/TRBV12-4	TRBD1	TRBJ1-1	few	TGTGCCAGCAGTTGGGGACAGGGGGACACTGAAGCTTTCTTT	CASSWGQGDTEAFF
TRBV19	TRBD1	TRBJ2-1	.	TGTGCCAGTACCCAGGGACAGGGTAATAGCGATGAGCAGTTCTTC	CASTQGQGNSDEQFF
TRBV5-5	TRBD1	TRBJ2-3	.	TGTGCCAGCAGCCCAAGAAGACAGGGAACCTTCACAGGTACGCAGTATTTT	CASSPRRQGTFTGTQYF
TRBV5-1	.	TRBJ1-1	.	TGCGCCAGCAGCTTCGGGGACGGAAGGAACACTGAAGCTTTCTTT	CASSFGDGRNTEAFF
TRBV28	TRBD1	TRBJ1-6	.	TGTGCCAGCAGTTTCCAAACAGGGGGGGATTCACCCCTCCACTTT	CASSFQTGGDSPLHF
TRBV6-2/TRBV6-3	TRBD1	TRBJ2-1	once	TGTGCCAGCAGCCGTACACCGGGACAGGAAATACAAGAGACCCAGTTCTTC	CASSRTPGQEIQETQFF
TRBV2	.	TRBJ2-7	.	TGTGCCAGCAGGGGGAGATACGAGCAGTACTTC	CASRGRYEQYF
TRBV5-1	TRBD2	TRBJ2-4	many	TGCGCCAGCAGCCAAGGACTAGCGGGGGCAATTCAGTACTTC	CASSQGLAGAIQYF
TRBV7-9	.	TRBJ2-5	few	TGTGCCAGCAGAAAGACTGAGTCAGGGGTTGTGACCCAGTACTTC	CASRKTESGVVTQYF
TRBV12-3/TRBV12-4	.	TRBJ1-2	many	TGTGCCAGCAGTTTGATCGTGGGAGTCGGCTACACCTTC	CASSLIVGVGYTF
TRBV7-8	TRBD2	TRBJ2-7	many	TGTGCCAGCAGCCGGACTAGCGTTCACAATGAGCAGTACTTC	CASSRTSVHNEQYF
TRBV7-9	.	TRBJ2-5	few	TGTGCCAGCAGCTTATCCGAAAGTACGGACCGCACCCAGTACTTC	CASSLSESTDRTQYF
TRBV12-3/TRBV12-4	TRBD1	TRBJ1-2	many	TGTGCCAGCGGGTCAGGGGGGCATGGCTACACCTTC	CASGSGGHGYTF
TRBV5-1	TRBD1	TRBJ2-1	many	TGCGCCAGCAGCTTGGGGACAGGGGTTAGCAATGAGCAGTTCTTC	CASSLGTGVSNEQFF
TRBV7-8	.	TRBJ1-2	few	TGTGCCAGCAGCCTCGGTAACAGGGCAGGCTACACCTTC	CASSLGNRAGYTF
TRBV9	.	TRBJ2-3	.	TGTGCCAGCAGCTTCCCAGGGGAAGGGATAGATACGCAGTATTTT	CASSFPGEGIDTQYF
TRBV20-1	.	TRBJ2-7	.	TGCAGTGCTCGGCACGAGCAGTACTTC	CSARHEQYF
TRBV5-1	.	TRBJ1-1	few	TGCGCCAGCAGCTTTCTACAGGCGACGAACACTGAAGCTTTCTTT	CASSFLQATNTEAFF
TRBV6-6	TRBD1	TRBJ2-1	.	TGTGCCAGCAGTTACTCGGGGGACAGGGCGAATGAGCAGTTCTTC	CASSYSGDRANEQFF
TRBV4-2	.	TRBJ1-1	few	TGTGCCAGCAGCCAAGAGGGGGGCTCAAACACTGAAGCTTTCTTT	CASSQEGGSNTEAFF
TRBV7-2	TRBD1	TRBJ2-4	.	TGTGCCAGCAGCTTAGGAGGGACAGGGATGAAGCACATTCAGTACTTC	CASSLGGTGMKHIQYF
TRBV2	.	TRBJ2-5	few	TGTGCCAGCACAACTCAAGAGACCCAGTACTTC	CASTTQETQYF
TRBV6-2/TRBV6-3	.	TRBJ1-1	.	TGTGCCAGCAGCCAAGGGCAGGGGCGTATGAACACTGAAGCTTTCTTT	CASSQGQGRMNTEAFF
TRBV6-2/TRBV6-3	.	TRBJ2-3	few	TGTGCCAGCTTAGAACGGAAGAGGACAGATACGCAGTATTTT	CASLERKRTDTQYF
TRBV14	.	TRBJ2-5	few	TGTGCCAGCAGCCGGGGGGCCAGACAGGCCCAAGAGACCCAGTACTTC	CASSRGARQAQETQYF